The table lists the clone carrying this T cell receptor (beta chain) with a count of one. The antigen remains unidentified. There are 11 residues in the CDR3. CDR1 is MDHEN, CDR2 SYDVKM, per germline. Trimming left V 7 bases short and J 6 bases short, with 9 bases between. Together with a sample-barcoded 5' primer, a J-beta primer mix was included in a second PCR lasting roughly 7 to 11 cycles. TCRdb redid the calling of the 5' RACE reads with MiXCR, one entry per CDR3 protein. The data show approximately 850,000 distinct CDR3 sequences, 55% to 75% seen once. This sample was taken from a study of blood T cells in healthy people across ages. Study context: Capture by template switching was about one barcoded beta molecule per two T cells.

General study points: Older age coincided with a roughly linear decline in TCR beta diversity per million T cells.

The sequencing input was blood. This TCR came from a man aged 25 to 40 in good health. The chain combines TRBV28 with TRBJ1-1; D gene ambiguous. The CDR3 DNA reads TGTGCCAGCACCGTCGGTCCTGAAGCTTTCTTT. Amino acid sequence: CASTVGPEAFF.